A single sample is the source of the 9 T cell receptor beta chains below, sequenced in a study of blood T cells in healthy people across ages. A J-beta primer mix and a sample-barcoded 5' primer were used in a second PCR of about 7 to 12 cycles. TCRdb analysed the 5' RACE reads with MiXCR anew, one entry per CDR3 protein. The sample comprises about 830,000 distinct CDR3 sequences, roughly 60% of which are singletons, and about 20% rests with the top ten. Sequenced input: blood. The receptors here all came from a man in his thirties or forties in good health.

The chain is built from TRBV4-2 and TRBJ2-1; 10 bases line up with TRBD2. The CDR3 sequence is 16 residues long. V lost 4 bases, J lost 5 bases, and 8 bases stayed unmatched. Germline V CDR1 and CDR2: LGHNA, YNFKEQ. In DNA form, the CDR3 reads TGTGCCAGCAGCCCTACCCTAGCGGGGGCCGACAATGAGCAGTTCTTC. It translates to CASSPTLAGADNEQFF.

The rearrangement links TRBV6-1 to TRBJ2-1, with D uncertain. The CDR3 runs 14 residues. From germline, CDR1 is MNHNS and CDR2 SASEGT. V was pared by 7 bases and J by 5 bases, with 15 bases between. The CDR3 spells CASTSRTGDNEQFF. For the CDR3, the DNA is TGTGCCAGCACCAGCCGCACCGGCGACAATGAGCAGTTCTTC.

The chain recombines TRBV6-6 with TRBJ2-5; TRBD1 might be the D (5 bases). The length of the CDR3 is 13 residues. Germline loops: CDR1 MNHNY, CDR2 SVGAGI (reference sequence). Trimming stripped 2 bases from V and 6 bases from J, with 10 bases between. This CDR3 is CASSYDSGKTQYF. Written as DNA, the CDR3 is TGTGCCAGCAGTTACGACTCAGGGAAGACCCAGTACTTC.

The chain recombines TRBV2 with TRBJ2-5; D not certain. Judging by the DNA end, TRBJ2-4 fits better; the J call may be wrong. Germline loops: CDR1 SNHLY, CDR2 FYNNEI. The CDR3 runs 12 residues. CDR3 coding DNA: TGTGCCAGCTTCGGCTCTCAAAACATTCAGTACTTC. This translates into CASFGSQNIQYF.

The sample holds a few counts of this clonotype. The chain is built from TRBV27 and TRBJ2-1; no firm D call. The CDR3 is 15 amino acids. The V gene lost 5 bases and the J gene lost 2 bases, with 13 bases spanning the gap. Germline CDR1 is MNHEY and CDR2 is SMNVEV (reference sequence). The CDR3 protein is CASSLSVSPYNEQFF. The CDR3 region has the DNA TGTGCCAGCAGTCTCTCCGTTTCGCCCTACAATGAGCAGTTCTTC.

This clonotype turned up a few times. This chain joins TRBV28 and TRBJ2-7; no reliable D call. The CDR3 has 13 residues. Germline V gene data show CDR1 as MDHEN and CDR2 as SYDVKM. V lost 4 bases, J lost 4 bases, and 11 bases lay in between. The DNA for the CDR3 is TGTGCCAGCAGTTCGAAGTTTAAGTACGAGCAGTACTTC. Its translation is CASSSKFKYEQYF.

This clonotype occurred once. The rearrangement joins TRBV12-3 or TRBV12-4 to TRBJ2-1; 11 bases match TRBD2. The CDR3 totals 16 residues. V dropped 6 bases and J dropped 7; count of bases not matched to a gene: 11. The CDR3 bases are TGTGCCAGCAGCGATAAGGGGACTAGCGGAAGAAATGAGCAGTTCTTC. Translated, it gives CASSDKGTSGRNEQFF.

The genes are TRBV30 and TRBJ2-7, with 10 bases identical to TRBD1. V shed 3 bases and J 5 bases; nucleotides not matched to a gene: 10. CDR1 and CDR2 (germline): GTSNPN, SVGIG (reference sequence). This CDR3 contains 15 residues. CDR3 DNA: TGTGCCTGGAGGGTATGGGGACAGGGGCATAACGAGCAGTACTTC. It encodes CAWRVWGQGHNEQYF.

This clonotype was counted a few times. This chain's CDR3 is CAISESWESGDTQYF. In nucleotides, the CDR3 is TGTGCCATCAGTGAGTCTTGGGAGTCGGGGGATACGCAGTATTTT. This chain uses TRBV10-3 with TRBJ2-3, with D maybe TRBD2 (5 bases). Germline V CDR1 and CDR2: ENHRY, SYGVKD. The CDR3 length is 15 residues. The germline V and J ends were trimmed by 0 bases and 6 bases, with 13 bases remaining between them.